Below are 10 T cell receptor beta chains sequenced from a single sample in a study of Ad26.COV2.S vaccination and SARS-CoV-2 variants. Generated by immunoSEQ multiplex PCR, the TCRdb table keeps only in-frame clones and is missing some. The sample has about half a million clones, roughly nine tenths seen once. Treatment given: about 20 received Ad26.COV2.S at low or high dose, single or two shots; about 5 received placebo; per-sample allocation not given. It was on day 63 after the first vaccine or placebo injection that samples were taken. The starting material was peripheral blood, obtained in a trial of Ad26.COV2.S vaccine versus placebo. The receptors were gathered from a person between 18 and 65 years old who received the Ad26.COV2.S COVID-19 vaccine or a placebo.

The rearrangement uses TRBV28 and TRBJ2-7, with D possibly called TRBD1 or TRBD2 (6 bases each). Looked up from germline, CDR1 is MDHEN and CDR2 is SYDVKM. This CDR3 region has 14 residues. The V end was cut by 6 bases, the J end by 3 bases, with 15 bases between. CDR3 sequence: CASSLGGGNYEQYF. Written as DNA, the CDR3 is TGTGCCAGCAGCCTAGGAGGGGGGAACTACGAGCAGTACTTC.

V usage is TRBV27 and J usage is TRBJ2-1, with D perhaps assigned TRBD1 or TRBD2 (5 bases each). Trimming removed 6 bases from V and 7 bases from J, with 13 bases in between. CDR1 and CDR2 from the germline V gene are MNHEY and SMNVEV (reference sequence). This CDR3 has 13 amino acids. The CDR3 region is CASSWGNSNEQFF. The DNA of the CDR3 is TGTGCCAGCAGCTGGGGGAATTCGAATGAGCAGTTCTTC.

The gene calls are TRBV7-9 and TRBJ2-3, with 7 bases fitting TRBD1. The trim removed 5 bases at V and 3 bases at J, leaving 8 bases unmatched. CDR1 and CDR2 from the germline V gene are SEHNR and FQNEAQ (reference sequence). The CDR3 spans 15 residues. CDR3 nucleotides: TGTGCCAGCAGCGATACAGGGGATCCGACAGATACGCAGTATTTT. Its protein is CASSDTGDPTDTQYF.

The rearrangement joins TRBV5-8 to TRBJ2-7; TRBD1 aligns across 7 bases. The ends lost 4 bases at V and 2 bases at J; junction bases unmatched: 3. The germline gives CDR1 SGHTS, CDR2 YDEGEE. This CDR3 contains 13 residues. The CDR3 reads CASSTGTAYEQYF. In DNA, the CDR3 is TGTGCCAGCAGCACGGGGACAGCCTACGAGCAGTACTTC. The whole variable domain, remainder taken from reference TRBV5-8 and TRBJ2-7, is EAGVTQSPTHLIKTRGQQATLRCSPISGHTSVYWYQQALGLGLQFLLWYDEGEERNRGNFPPRFSGRQFPNYSSELNVNALELEDSALYLCASSTGTAYEQYFGPGTRLTVT.

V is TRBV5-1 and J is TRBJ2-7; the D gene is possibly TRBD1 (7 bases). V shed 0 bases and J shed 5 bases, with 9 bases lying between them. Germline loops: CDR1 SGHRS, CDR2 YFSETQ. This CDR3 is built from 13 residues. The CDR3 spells CASSLVRGDEQYF. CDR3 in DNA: TGCGCCAGCAGCTTGGTCAGGGGGGACGAGCAGTACTTC.

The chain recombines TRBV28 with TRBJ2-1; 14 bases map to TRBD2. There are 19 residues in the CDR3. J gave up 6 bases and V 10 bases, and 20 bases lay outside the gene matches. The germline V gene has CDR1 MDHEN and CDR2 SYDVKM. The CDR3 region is CATEMTETSGRAWGNEQFF. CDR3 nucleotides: TGTGCCACCGAAATGACAGAGACTAGCGGGAGGGCCTGGGGCAATGAGCAGTTCTTC.

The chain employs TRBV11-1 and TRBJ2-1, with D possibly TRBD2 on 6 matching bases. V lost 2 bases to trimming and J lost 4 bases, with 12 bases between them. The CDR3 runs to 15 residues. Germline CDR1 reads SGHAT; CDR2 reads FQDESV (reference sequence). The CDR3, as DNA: TGTGCCAGCAGCTTAAAGGGACTGCCATACAATGAGCAGTTCTTC. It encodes CASSLKGLPYNEQFF. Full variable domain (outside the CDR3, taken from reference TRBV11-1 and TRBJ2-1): EAEVAQSPRYKITEKSQAVAFWCDPISGHATLYWYRQILGQGPELLVQFQDESVVDDSQLPKDRFSAERLKGVDSTLKIQPAELGDSAMYLCASSLKGLPYNEQFFGPGTRLTVL.

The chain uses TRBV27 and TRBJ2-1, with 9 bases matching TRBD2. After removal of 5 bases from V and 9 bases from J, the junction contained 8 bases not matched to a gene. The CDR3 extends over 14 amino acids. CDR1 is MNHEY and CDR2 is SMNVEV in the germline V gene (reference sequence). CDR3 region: CASSPGTSNGEQFF. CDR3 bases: TGTGCCAGCAGTCCAGGGACTAGCAATGGTGAGCAGTTCTTC.

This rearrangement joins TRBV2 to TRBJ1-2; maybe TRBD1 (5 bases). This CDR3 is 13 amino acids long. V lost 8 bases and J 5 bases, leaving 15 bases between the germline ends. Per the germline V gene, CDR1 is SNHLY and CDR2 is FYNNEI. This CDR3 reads CASRQSGLYGYTF. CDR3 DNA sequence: TGTGCCAGCCGACAATCGGGGCTATATGGCTACACCTTC.

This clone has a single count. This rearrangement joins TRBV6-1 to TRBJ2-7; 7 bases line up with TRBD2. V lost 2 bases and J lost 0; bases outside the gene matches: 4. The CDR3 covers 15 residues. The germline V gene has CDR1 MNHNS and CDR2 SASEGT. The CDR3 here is CASSELGGGSYEQYF. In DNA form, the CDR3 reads TGTGCCAGCAGTGAATTAGGCGGGGGCTCCTACGAGCAGTACTTC.